In its sample, the clone carrying this T cell receptor (beta chain) was seen a few times. As yet, its antigen is unknown. The data belong to a study of post-analysis software for immune sequencing data. Study information: Recorded disease courses covered relapsing-remitting, secondary progressive and progressive-relapsing multiple sclerosis. Some patients had no subtype annotation. Overall study findings and caveats: TRBV segments more frequent in patients than in controls numbered five and included TRBV5-6, TRBV5-1 and TRBV20-1.

Trimming pared 4 bases from V and 2 bases from J, leaving 14 bases between. The V gene's germline CDR1 is SGHRS and CDR2 YFSETQ. The CDR3 is made up of 15 amino acids. Unique-molecular-identifier-tagged TCR beta cDNA libraries were used. Out of 1 to 10 million T cells, some 500,000 cDNA molecules were generated. TCRdb fed the PCR reads into MiXCR, producing one record per CDR3 protein. Here the sample spans about 430,000 distinct CDR3 sequences, approximately 38% being singletons. The specimen was blood. This chain uses TRBV5-1 with TRBJ2-3; possibly TRBD1 for D (5 bases). This clonotype was obtained from a girl aged 2-10 years with multiple sclerosis. The CDR3 sequence: CASSPGQVFTDTQYF. CDR3 coding DNA: TGCGCCAGCAGCCCCGGACAAGTCTTCACAGATACGCAGTATTTT.